These 19 T cell receptor beta chains came from one sample sequenced in a study of control samples from healthy donors and cancer patients. TCRdb's table, derived via immunoSEQ multiplex PCR, lists solely in-frame clones and lacks some. Of tens of thousands of clones detected, about 85% appear once; the ten largest clones hold approximately 19%. Sequences were obtained from blood. The receptors come from a man in his thirties or forties in good health.

This chain links TRBV6-1 with TRBJ1-6, with 9 bases that match TRBD1. Germline V CDR1 and CDR2: MNHNS, SASEGT. CDR3 size: 21 residues. V shed 2 bases and J 4 bases; nucleotides not matched to a gene: 18. The CDR3 DNA reads as TGTGCCAGCAGTGAAAGGGGACAGGGCGGACCTCTCACGAGATATAATTCACCCCTCCACTTT. Its translation is CASSERGQGGPLTRYNSPLHF.

The V and J genes are TRBV7-2 and TRBJ1-2; D is unclear. This CDR3 comprises 13 residues. Per the germline V gene, CDR1 is SGHTA and CDR2 is FQGNSA. The germline V and J ends were trimmed by 6 bases and 8 bases, with 16 bases remaining between them. CDR3 region: CASSILGVRGYTF. In DNA, the CDR3 is TGTGCCAGCAGTATACTCGGGGTCCGGGGCTACACCTTC. The full variable domain, its missing parts supplied by reference TRBV7-2 and TRBJ1-2, is GAGVSQSPSNKVTEKGKDVELRCDPISGHTALYWYRQSLGQGLEFLIYFQGNSAPDKSGLPSDRFSAERTGGSVSTLTIQRTQQEDSAVYLCASSILGVRGYTFGSGTRLTVV.

V usage is TRBV19 and J usage is TRBJ1-1; D is unresolved. The CDR3 extends over 13 amino acids. Germline V gene lookup returns CDR1 LNHDA and CDR2 SQIVND (reference sequence). V was shortened by 1 base and J by 8 bases, with 11 bases between the two germline ends. The CDR3 is CASSIVGSGEAFF. CDR3 nucleotides: TGTGCCAGTAGTATAGTAGGGAGTGGAGAAGCTTTCTTT.

J is TRBJ1-2 and V is TRBV2; possibly TRBD1 for D (6 bases). The CDR3 extends over 13 amino acids. Germline CDR1 reads SNHLY; CDR2 reads FYNNEI. V was shortened by 5 bases and J by 6 bases, with 13 bases between the two germline ends. This chain's CDR3 is CASSRTVTNGYTF. CDR3 nucleotides: TGTGCCAGCAGTCGGACAGTGACTAATGGCTACACCTTC.

The J gene is TRBJ2-5, the V gene TRBV5-1; possible D gene TRBD2, 7 bases. Deletions cut 3 bases from V and 5 bases from J, with 14 bases between. In germline, CDR1 is SGHRS, CDR2 YFSETQ. CDR3 length: 14 residues. The CDR3 spells CASSWGEGGETQYF. As DNA, the CDR3 is TGCGCCAGCAGCTGGGGTGAGGGGGGGGAGACCCAGTACTTC.

This rearrangement joins TRBV27 to TRBJ2-2, with 8 bases that match TRBD2. The V and J ends lost 4 bases and 2 bases, in that order; junction bases with no gene match: 3. Looked up from germline, CDR1 is MNHEY and CDR2 is SMNVEV (reference sequence). This CDR3 contains 15 residues. The CDR3 spells CASSWAGGNTGELFF. The CDR3 DNA sequence: TGTGCCAGCAGTTGGGCGGGGGGAAACACCGGGGAGCTGTTTTTT.

The chain joins TRBV2 to TRBJ1-6, with 7 bases identical to TRBD1. The germline CDR1 and CDR2 sequences are SNHLY and FYNNEI. The CDR3 length is 15 residues. After removal of 6 bases from V and 6 bases from J, the junction contained 8 bases not matched to a gene. The CDR3 DNA sequence: TGTGCCAGCAGGACTAGGACAGGCCCTAATTCACCCCTCCACTTT. Amino acids: CASRTRTGPNSPLHF.

CDR3 DNA: TGTGCCAGCAGTTTCTCGACAGGGTTGAATCAGCCCCAGCATTTT. It translates to CASSFSTGLNQPQHF. V and J are TRBV6-5 and TRBJ1-5; 7 bases align to TRBD1. The ends lost 4 bases at V and 4 bases at J; junction bases unmatched: 7. In germline, CDR1 is MNHEY, CDR2 SVGAGI. The CDR3 runs 15 residues.

The chain employs TRBV19 and TRBJ2-2; 10 nucleotides line up with TRBD1. CDR3 length: 17 residues. Germline lookup yields CDR1 LNHDA and CDR2 SQIVND (reference sequence). The V segment lost 3 bases and the J segment 4 bases; nucleotides outside the gene matches: 8. Here the CDR3 DNA reads TGTGCCAGTAGTATGGGTAGACAGGGGGCGATCACCGGGGAGCTGTTTTTT. Amino acids: CASSMGRQGAITGELFF.

The chain has TRBV7-8 and TRBJ1-3; no clear D gene. The germline V and J ends were trimmed by 1 base and 0 bases, with 16 bases remaining between them. The CDR3 is 18 residues long. Germline CDR1 is SGHVS and CDR2 is FQNEAQ. The CDR3 spells CASSLGGTTQVSGNTIYF. DNA of the CDR3: TGTGCCAGCAGCTTAGGGGGAACCACCCAGGTCTCTGGAAACACCATATATTTT.

The chain combines TRBV6-5 with TRBJ1-2; perhaps TRBD1 as D (6 bases). Trimming removed 6 bases from V and 4 bases from J, with 12 bases in between. CDR1 and CDR2 from the germline V gene are MNHEY and SVGAGI. The CDR3 length is 13 residues. The CDR3 region is CASRGAALYGYTF. The DNA of the CDR3 is TGTGCCAGCAGGGGGGCAGCCCTCTATGGCTACACCTTC.

The chain joins TRBV19 to TRBJ2-7; D call uncertain. V was pared by 3 bases and J by 3 bases, with 12 bases between. Germline assignment: CDR1 LNHDA and CDR2 SQIVND (reference sequence). The length of the CDR3 is 14 residues. CDR3 amino acids: CASSITAPFYEQYF. DNA of the CDR3: TGTGCCAGTAGTATTACAGCCCCTTTCTACGAGCAGTACTTC.

Written as DNA, the CDR3 is TGTGCCATCGGAAGGGGAGACTACGAGCAGTACTTC. The encoded protein is CAIGRGDYEQYF. V gene TRBV10-3 combines with J gene TRBJ2-7, with D perhaps matching TRBD1 or TRBD2 (5 bases each). CDR1 and CDR2 from the germline V gene are ENHRY and SYGVKD. The CDR3 consists of 12 residues. With 8 bases removed from V and 3 bases from J, the gap between germline ends came to 11 bases.

The chain links TRBV5-4 to TRBJ1-2; the D gene is possibly TRBD1 (6 bases). The CDR3 extends over 14 amino acids. V dropped 4 bases and J dropped 2 bases, with 12 bases sitting between them. CDR1 is SGHNT and CDR2 is YYREEE in the germline V gene (reference sequence). The chain's CDR3 is CASSGTQGNYGYTF. CDR3 bases: TGTGCCAGCAGCGGGACCCAGGGGAACTATGGCTACACCTTC.

The chain joins TRBV20-1 to TRBJ2-1; TRBD1 might be the D (6 bases). CDR3 size: 11 residues. Germline CDR1 DFQATT, CDR2 SNEGSKA (reference sequence). The V gene lost 7 bases and the J gene lost 6 bases, with 10 bases spanning the gap. The CDR3 coding sequence is TGCAGTGTTGGGACATTCAATGAGCAGTTCTTC. Translated, it gives CSVGTFNEQFF.

The genes are TRBV6-5 and TRBJ2-7; 9 bases agree with TRBD2. Unmatched junction bases numbered 6, after V lost 0 bases and J lost 3 bases. The CDR3 has 16 amino acids. In germline, CDR1 is MNHEY, CDR2 SVGAGI. This CDR3 reads CASSYSGGGAVYEQYF. For the CDR3, the DNA is TGTGCCAGCAGTTACTCTGGCGGGGGGGCCGTCTACGAGCAGTACTTC.

In its sample, this clone was seen once. The chain is built from TRBV12-3 or TRBV12-4 and TRBJ2-3, with D possibly matching TRBD1 (6 bases). Trimming took off 5 bases at V and 4 bases at J, with 10 bases between the two ends. The CDR3 has 13 amino acids. The CDR3 protein is CASSGGGSDTQYF. The CDR3 nucleotides are TGTGCCAGCAGTGGGGGCGGGTCAGATACGCAGTATTTT.

The chain couples TRBV5-3 to TRBJ2-1, with TRBD1 matching 10 bases. TRBV5-3 carries the ORF label, with uncertain function. The length of the CDR3 is 18 residues. V lost 4 bases and J lost 3; bases outside the gene matches: 13. The CDR3: CARSPSNDRGRLYNEQFF. The DNA for the CDR3 is TGTGCCAGAAGCCCGAGTAACGACAGGGGGCGCCTCTACAATGAGCAGTTCTTC.

Here the CDR3 reads CASSPGSVMNTEAFF. DNA of the CDR3: TGTGCCAGCTCACCGGGGAGCGTCATGAACACTGAAGCTTTCTTT. The rearrangement links TRBV18 to TRBJ1-1, with no clear D. V was trimmed by 3 bases and J by 0 bases, leaving 11 bases between them. This CDR3 is built from 15 residues. Germline V gene data show CDR1 as KGHSH and CDR2 as LQKENI.